The 7 T cell receptor beta chains presented below share a single source sample, sequenced in a study of regulatory T cells in long-lasting Graves disease. iRepertoire HTBI primers and Arm-PCR of CDR3 regions built TCR beta libraries. TCRdb ran MiXCR on the multiplex PCR reads and lists one entry per CDR3 protein. The table includes about 420,000 distinct CDR3 sequences, 20% to 30% detected once. Time point defined: persistent/refractory GD, antithyroid drugs over 5 years with positive TRAb. Scientists built the TCR library using RNA that was extracted from PBMCs. Sequences were derived from peripheral blood mononuclear cells (PBMCs), sampled when the disease was refractory, from a patient treated with antithyroid drugs. The receptors were sampled from a female donor with Graves disease.

The V call is TRBV5-1, the J call TRBJ2-7, with 10 bases identical to TRBD2. Trimming cost V 4 bases and J 7 bases; bases outside gene matches: 11. Germline V gene lookup returns CDR1 SGHRS and CDR2 YFSETQ. The CDR3 sequence is 15 residues long. CDR3 amino acids: CASSLVAGGSGEQYF. The DNA for the CDR3 is TGCGCCAGCAGCCTTGTAGCGGGAGGATCGGGTGAGCAGTACTTC.

The sample holds a few counts of this clonotype. The rearrangement links TRBV6-1 to TRBJ2-7; tentatively, D is TRBD2 (6 bases). The CDR3 covers 12 residues. Trimming shortened V by 10 bases and J by 5 bases, and 15 bases separated the two germline ends. CDR1 is MNHNS, CDR2 SASEGT, per germline. CDR3 loop: CAILSGSHEQYF. CDR3 DNA sequence: TGTGCCATCCTTAGCGGTTCCCACGAGCAGTACTTC.

This clonotype has just a few counts. The rearrangement links TRBV20-1 to TRBJ2-7, with D perhaps matching TRBD1 (6 bases). This CDR3 has 14 residues. Germline CDR1 DFQATT, CDR2 SNEGSKA (reference sequence). V lost 1 base and J lost 1, with 11 bases in between. CDR3 in DNA: TGCAGTGCTAGAGTACCAGGGGTTTCCTACGAGCAGTACTTC. Its translation: CSARVPGVSYEQYF.

This chain connects TRBV20-1 to TRBJ2-7, with 12 bases matching TRBD2. This CDR3 has 14 residues. V lost 2 bases to trimming and J lost 6 bases; unmatched junction nucleotides: 5. The germline gives CDR1 DFQATT, CDR2 SNEGSKA (reference sequence). The DNA of the CDR3 is TGCAGTGCTAGAAGGACTAGCGGGATTCGCGAGCAGTACTTC. This encodes CSARRTSGIREQYF.

This chain links TRBV9 with TRBJ1-2, with D possibly being TRBD1 (5 bases). CDR3 length: 13 residues. Germline loops: CDR1 SGDLS, CDR2 YYNGEE. V was clipped by 4 bases and J by 8 bases, with 15 bases between them. CDR3 nucleotide sequence: TGTGCCAGCAGCTCACAAAATAGGGACGGCTACACCTTC. Its translation is CASSSQNRDGYTF.

This clonotype was counted a few times. The CDR3 loop is CASSLDLGPGELFF. CDR3 DNA sequence: TGCGCCAGCAGCTTGGATCTGGGTCCCGGGGAGCTGTTTTTT. The V call is TRBV5-1, the J call TRBJ2-2; D not certain. This CDR3 region has 14 residues. V shed 0 bases and J shed 6 bases, with 9 bases lying between them. Germline CDR1 is SGHRS and CDR2 is YFSETQ. Full variable domain (outside the CDR3, taken from reference TRBV5-1 and TRBJ2-2): KAGVTQTPRYLIKTRGQQVTLSCSPISGHRSVSWYQQTPGQGLQFLFEYFSETQRNKGNFPGRFSGRQFSNSRSEMNVSTLELGDSALYLCASSLDLGPGELFFGEGSRLTVL.

The sample holds many counts of this clonotype. J is TRBJ1-2 and V is TRBV30; D ambiguous. The CDR3 covers 10 residues. The germline V gene has CDR1 GTSNPN and CDR2 SVGIG (reference sequence). V was cut by 5 bases and J by 6 bases, with 7 bases left in between. CDR3 sequence reads: CAWDLNGYTF. In DNA, the CDR3 is TGTGCCTGGGACTTAAATGGCTACACCTTC.